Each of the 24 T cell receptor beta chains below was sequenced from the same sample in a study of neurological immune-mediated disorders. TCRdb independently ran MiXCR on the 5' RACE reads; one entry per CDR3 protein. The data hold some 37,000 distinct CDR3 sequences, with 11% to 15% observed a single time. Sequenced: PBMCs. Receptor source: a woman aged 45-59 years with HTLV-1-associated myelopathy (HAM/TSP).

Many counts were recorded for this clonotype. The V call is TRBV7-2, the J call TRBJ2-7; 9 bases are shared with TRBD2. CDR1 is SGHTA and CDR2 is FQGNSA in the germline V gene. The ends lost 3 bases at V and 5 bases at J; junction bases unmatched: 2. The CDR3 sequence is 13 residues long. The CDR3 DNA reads TGTGCCAGCAGCTTTTTAGCGGGGGACGAGCAGTACTTC. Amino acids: CASSFLAGDEQYF.

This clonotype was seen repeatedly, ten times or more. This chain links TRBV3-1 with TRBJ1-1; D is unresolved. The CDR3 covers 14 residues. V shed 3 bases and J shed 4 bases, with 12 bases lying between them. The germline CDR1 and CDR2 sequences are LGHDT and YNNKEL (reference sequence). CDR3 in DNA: TGTGCCAGCAGCCAGGCCCGCGACGTCACTGAAGCTTTCTTT. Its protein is CASSQARDVTEAFF. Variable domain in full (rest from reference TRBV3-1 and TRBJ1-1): DTAVSQTPKYLVTQMGNDKSIKCEQNLGHDTMYWYKQDSKKFLKIMFSYNNKELIINETVPNRFSPKSPDKAHLNLHINSLELGDSAVYFCASSQARDVTEAFFGQGTRLTVV.

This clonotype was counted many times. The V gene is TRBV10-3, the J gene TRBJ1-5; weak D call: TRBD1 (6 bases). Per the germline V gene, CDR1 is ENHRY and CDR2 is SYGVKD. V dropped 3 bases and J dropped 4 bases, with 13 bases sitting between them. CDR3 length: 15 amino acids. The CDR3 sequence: CAISEGGSRNQPQHF. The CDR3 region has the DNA TGTGCCATCAGTGAAGGGGGGTCCCGGAATCAGCCCCAGCATTTT.

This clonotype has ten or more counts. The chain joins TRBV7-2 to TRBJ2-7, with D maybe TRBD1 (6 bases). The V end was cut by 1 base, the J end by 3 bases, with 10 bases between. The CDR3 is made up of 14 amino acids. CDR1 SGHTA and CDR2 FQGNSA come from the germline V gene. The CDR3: CASSLGLQGYEQYF. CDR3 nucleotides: TGTGCCAGCAGCTTAGGCTTACAGGGCTACGAGCAGTACTTC.

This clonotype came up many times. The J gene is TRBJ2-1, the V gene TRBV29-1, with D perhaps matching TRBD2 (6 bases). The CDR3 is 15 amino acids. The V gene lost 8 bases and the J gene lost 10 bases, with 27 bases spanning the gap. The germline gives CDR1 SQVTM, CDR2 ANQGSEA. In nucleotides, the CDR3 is TGCAGCATCCCTGGGGGTGGGGGGTTTGACGGGGAGCAGTTCTTC. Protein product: CSIPGGGGFDGEQFF.

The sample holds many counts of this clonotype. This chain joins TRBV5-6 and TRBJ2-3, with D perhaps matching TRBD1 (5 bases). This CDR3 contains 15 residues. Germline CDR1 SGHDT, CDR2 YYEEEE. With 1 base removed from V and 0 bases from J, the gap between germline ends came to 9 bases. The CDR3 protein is CASSLSTDSTDTQYF. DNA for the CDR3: TGTGCCAGCAGCTTGTCGACAGACAGCACAGATACGCAGTATTTT.

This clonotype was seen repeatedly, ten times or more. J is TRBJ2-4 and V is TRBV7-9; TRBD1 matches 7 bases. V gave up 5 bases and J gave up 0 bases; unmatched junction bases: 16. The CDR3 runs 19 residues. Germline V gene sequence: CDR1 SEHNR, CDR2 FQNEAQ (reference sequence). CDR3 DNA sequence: TGTGCCAGCAGCCAGAGAAGACAGGGATCGGATCGAGCCAAAAACATTCAGTACTTC. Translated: CASSQRRQGSDRAKNIQYF.

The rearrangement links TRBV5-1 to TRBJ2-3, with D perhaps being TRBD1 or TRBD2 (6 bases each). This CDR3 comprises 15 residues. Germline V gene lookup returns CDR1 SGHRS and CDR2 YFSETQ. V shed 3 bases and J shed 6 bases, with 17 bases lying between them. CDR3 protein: CASSSLGGGADTQYF. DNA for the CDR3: TGCGCCAGCAGCTCCCTTGGAGGGGGAGCGGATACGCAGTATTTT.

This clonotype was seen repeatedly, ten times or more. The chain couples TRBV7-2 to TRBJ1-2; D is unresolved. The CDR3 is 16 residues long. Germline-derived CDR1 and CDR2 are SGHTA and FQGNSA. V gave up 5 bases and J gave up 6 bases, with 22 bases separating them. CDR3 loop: CASSRPPGGISDGYTF. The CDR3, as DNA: TGTGCCAGCAGCCGACCTCCAGGCGGGATCAGCGATGGCTACACCTTC.

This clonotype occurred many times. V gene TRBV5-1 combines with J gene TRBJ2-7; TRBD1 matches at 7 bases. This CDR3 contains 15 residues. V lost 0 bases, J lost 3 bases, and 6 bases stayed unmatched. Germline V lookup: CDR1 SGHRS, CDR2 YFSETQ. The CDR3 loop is CASSLGRQGDYEQYF. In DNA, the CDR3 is TGCGCCAGCAGCTTGGGCCGACAGGGTGACTACGAGCAGTACTTC.

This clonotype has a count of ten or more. The CDR3 here is CASSRDLGNTEAFF. CDR3 coding DNA: TGTGCCAGCAGCCGGGATCTCGGGAACACTGAAGCTTTCTTT. The V gene is TRBV6-4, the J gene TRBJ1-1, with D uncertain. CDR1 MRHNA and CDR2 SNTAGT come from the germline V gene. The CDR3 runs to 14 residues. The ends were cut back, 6 bases at V and 1 base at J, with 12 bases in the middle.

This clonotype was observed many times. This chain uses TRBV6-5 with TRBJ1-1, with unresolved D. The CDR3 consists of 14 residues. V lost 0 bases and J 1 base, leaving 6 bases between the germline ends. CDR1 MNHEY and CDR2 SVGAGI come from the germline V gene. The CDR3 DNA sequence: TGTGCCAGCAGTTACTCAGCCAGGAACACTGAAGCTTTCTTT. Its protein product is CASSYSARNTEAFF.

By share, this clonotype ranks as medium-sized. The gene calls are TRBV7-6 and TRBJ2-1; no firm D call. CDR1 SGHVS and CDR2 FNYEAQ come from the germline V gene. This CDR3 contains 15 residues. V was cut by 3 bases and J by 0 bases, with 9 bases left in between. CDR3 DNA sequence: TGTGCCAGCAGCTTTGACGGAAGCTCCTACAATGAGCAGTTCTTC. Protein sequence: CASSFDGSSYNEQFF.

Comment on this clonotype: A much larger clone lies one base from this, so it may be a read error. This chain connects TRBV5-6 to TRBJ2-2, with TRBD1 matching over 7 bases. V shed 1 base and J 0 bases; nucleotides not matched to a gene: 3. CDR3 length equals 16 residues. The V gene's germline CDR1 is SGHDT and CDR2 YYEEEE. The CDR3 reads CASSLRGTANTGELFF. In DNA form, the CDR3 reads TGTGCCAGCAGCTTGAGAGGGACAGCGAACACCGGGGAGCTGTTTTTT.

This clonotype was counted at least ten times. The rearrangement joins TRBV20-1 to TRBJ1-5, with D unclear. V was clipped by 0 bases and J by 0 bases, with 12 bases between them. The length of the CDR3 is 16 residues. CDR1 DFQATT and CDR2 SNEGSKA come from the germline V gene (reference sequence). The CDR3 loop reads CSARDRLKISNQPQHF. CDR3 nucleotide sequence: TGCAGTGCTAGAGATCGTTTAAAAATTAGCAATCAGCCCCAGCATTTT.

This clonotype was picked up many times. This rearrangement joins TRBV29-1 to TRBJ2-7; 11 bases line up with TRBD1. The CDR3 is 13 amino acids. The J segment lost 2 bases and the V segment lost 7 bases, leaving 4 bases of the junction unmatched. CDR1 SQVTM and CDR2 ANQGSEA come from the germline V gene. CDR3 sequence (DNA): TGCAGCGCGGGACAGGGGGTTGCCTACGAGCAGTACTTC. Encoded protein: CSAGQGVAYEQYF.

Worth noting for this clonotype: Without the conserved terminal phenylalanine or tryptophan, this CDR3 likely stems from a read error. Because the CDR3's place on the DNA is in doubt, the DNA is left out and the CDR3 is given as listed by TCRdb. CDR3 sequence: CASSRLAGGTDTQNL. The chain joins TRBV7-3 to TRBJ2-3; the table assigns TRBD2, which was not confirmed against the DNA. Germline V gives CDR1 SGHTA, CDR2 FQGTGA. The CDR3 sequence runs 15 residues, both termini included.

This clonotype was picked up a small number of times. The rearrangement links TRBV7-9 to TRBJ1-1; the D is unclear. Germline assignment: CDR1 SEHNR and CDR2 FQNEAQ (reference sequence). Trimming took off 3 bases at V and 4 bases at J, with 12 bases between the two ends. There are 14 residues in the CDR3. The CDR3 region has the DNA TGTGCCAGCAGCTTCGTCGATCCGAGCACTGAAGCTTTCTTT. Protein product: CASSFVDPSTEAFF. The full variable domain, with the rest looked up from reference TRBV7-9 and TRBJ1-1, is DTGVSQNPRHKITKRGQNVTFRCDPISEHNRLYWYRQTLGQGPEFLTYFQNEAQLEKSRLLSDRFSAERPKGSFSTLEIQRTEQGDSAMYLCASSFVDPSTEAFFGQGTRLTVV.

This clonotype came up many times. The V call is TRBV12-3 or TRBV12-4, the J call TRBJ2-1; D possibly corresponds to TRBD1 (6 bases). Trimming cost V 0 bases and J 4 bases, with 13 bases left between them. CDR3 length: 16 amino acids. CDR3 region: CASSLAQDSPYNEQFF. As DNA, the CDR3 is TGTGCCAGCAGTTTAGCGCAGGACAGCCCTTACAATGAGCAGTTCTTC.

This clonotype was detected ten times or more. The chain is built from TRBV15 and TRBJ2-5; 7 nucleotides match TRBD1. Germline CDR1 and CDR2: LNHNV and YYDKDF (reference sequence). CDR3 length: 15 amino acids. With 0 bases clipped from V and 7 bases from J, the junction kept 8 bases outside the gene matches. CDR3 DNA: TGTGCCACCAGCAGAGATGGTCGCCAGGGGGTGACCCAGTACTTC. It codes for CATSRDGRQGVTQYF.

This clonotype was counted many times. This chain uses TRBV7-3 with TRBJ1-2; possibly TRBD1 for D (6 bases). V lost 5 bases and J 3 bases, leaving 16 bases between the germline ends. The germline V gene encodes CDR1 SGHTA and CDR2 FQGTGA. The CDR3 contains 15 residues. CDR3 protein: CASSPRGPQDYGYTF. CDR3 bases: TGTGCCAGCAGCCCCAGGGGCCCACAGGACTATGGCTACACCTTC. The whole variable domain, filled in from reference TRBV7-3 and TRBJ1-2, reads GAGVSQTPSNKVTEKGKYVELRCDPISGHTALYWYRQSLGQGPEFLIYFQGTGAADDSGLPNDRFFAVRPEGSVSTLKIQRTERGDSAVYLCASSPRGPQDYGYTFGSGTRLTVV.

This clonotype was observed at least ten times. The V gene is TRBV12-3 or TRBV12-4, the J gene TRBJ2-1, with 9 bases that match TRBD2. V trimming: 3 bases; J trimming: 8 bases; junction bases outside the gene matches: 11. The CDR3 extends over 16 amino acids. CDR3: CASSFFLAGGLDEQFF. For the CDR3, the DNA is TGTGCCAGCAGTTTTTTCCTGGCGGGGGGGCTAGATGAGCAGTTCTTC.

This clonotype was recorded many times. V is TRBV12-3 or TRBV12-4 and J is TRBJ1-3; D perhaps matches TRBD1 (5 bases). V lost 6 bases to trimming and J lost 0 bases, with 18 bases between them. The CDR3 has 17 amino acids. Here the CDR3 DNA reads TGTGCCAGCAGAGCCCGGGGGTCCGCGGACTCTGGAAACACCATATATTTT. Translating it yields CASRARGSADSGNTIYF.

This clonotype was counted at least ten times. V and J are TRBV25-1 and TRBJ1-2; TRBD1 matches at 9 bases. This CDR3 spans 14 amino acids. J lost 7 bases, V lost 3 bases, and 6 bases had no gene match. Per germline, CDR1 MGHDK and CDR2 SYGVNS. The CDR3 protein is CASSDRDRAVGYTF. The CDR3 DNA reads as TGTGCCAGCAGTGACAGGGACAGGGCGGTTGGCTACACCTTC.